A selection of T cell receptor beta chains follows, all from one sample in a study of T cells after yellow fever vaccination. TCRdb called the 5' RACE reads again in MiXCR, with one record for every CDR3 protein. The data contain 250,000 or so distinct CDR3 sequences, 3.6% of them singletons. The material sequenced was PBMCs, taken 15 days after the yellow fever booster vaccination. The source is a young man who received the YFV17D yellow fever vaccine. Each CDR3 is given with its conserved first and last residue. A D gene is named only where the DNA matches it firmly. Clone size is not always given. Where it is, it says once, few, many or a class for expanded clones.

CDR3nt | CDR3aa | d_gene | j_gene | v_gene | len | abundance
TGTGCCAGCAGGGGGGACAGGGGCACAGATACGCAGTATTTT | CASRGDRGTDTQYF | TRBD1 | TRBJ2-3 | TRBV5-4 | 14 | many
TGTGCCAGCAGCTTAGCCGAAGGGTATAATTCACCCCTCCACTTT | CASSLAEGYNSPLHF | - | TRBJ1-6 | TRBV7-2 | 15 | many
TGTGCCAGCAGCTTAGGGGGAAACATTCAGTACTTC | CASSLGGNIQYF | - | TRBJ2-4 | TRBV7-2 | 12 | many
TGTGCCAGCAGTGCCCGCCCCACCGGGGAGCTGTTTTTT | CASSARPTGELFF | - | TRBJ2-2 | TRBV6-2/TRBV6-3 | 13 | many
TGTGCCAGCAGCTCGAACGGCGCAACTAATGAAAAACTGTTTTTT | CASSSNGATNEKLFF | - | TRBJ1-4 | TRBV6-5 | 15 | many
TGCGCCAGCAGCCAAGATTGGAGCGGGGGGGCTGTCAAAGATACGCAGTATTTT | CASSQDWSGGAVKDTQYF | TRBD2 | TRBJ2-3 | TRBV4-3 | 18 | many
TGTGCCTGGGGCAAACCAGGGAATGAGCAGTTCTTC | CAWGKPGNEQFF | - | TRBJ2-1 | TRBV30 | 12 | few
TGTGCCATCAGGGCGACTAGCGGGGGGTTCAATGAGCAGTTCTTC | CAIRATSGGFNEQFF | TRBD2 | TRBJ2-1 | TRBV10-3 | 15 | many
TGTGCCAGCAGCTTAAACTACAATGAGCAGTTCTTC | CASSLNYNEQFF | - | TRBJ2-1 | TRBV7-3 | 12 | many
TGTGCCAGCAGCTTACTCGAGGGGGGGCGACAAGAGACCCAGTACTTC | CASSLLEGGRQETQYF | - | TRBJ2-5 | TRBV7-2 | 16 | -
TGCAGTGCTGGGTCCGGGACTAGCACTGAGCAGTTCTTC | CSAGSGTSTEQFF | TRBD2 | TRBJ2-1 | TRBV20-1 | 13 | many
TGCGCCAGCAGCTTGGGGCCTCAAAGGCGTAATGAGCAGTTCTTC | CASSLGPQRRNEQFF | - | TRBJ2-1 | TRBV5-1 | 15 | many
TGCGCCAGCAGCGACGACCCGGGGTCTGGGGCCAACGTCCTGACTTTC | CASSDDPGSGANVLTF | - | TRBJ2-6 | TRBV5-1 | 16 | many
TGTGCCAGCAGCTCAGCAGGGCACCATGAGCAGTTCTTC | CASSSAGHHEQFF | - | TRBJ2-1 | TRBV7-2 | 13 | many
TGTGCCAGCAGCCGGGACTCCTACTCCGGCGGGGAGCTGTTTTTT | CASSRDSYSGGELFF | - | TRBJ2-2 | TRBV3-1 | 15 | many
TGTGCCAGCAGCTTGGGACTAGCGGGGGTCTACAATGAGCAGTTCTTC | CASSLGLAGVYNEQFF | TRBD2 | TRBJ2-1 | TRBV5-5 | 16 | many
TGTGCCAGCTCACCGTACAGGGGTCAGGACTACACTGAAGCTTTCTTT | CASSPYRGQDYTEAFF | TRBD1 | TRBJ1-1 | TRBV18 | 16 | many
TGTGCCAGCAGCTCCCGCGCGGGGGAAGATGAGCAGTTCTTC | CASSSRAGEDEQFF | TRBD2 | TRBJ2-1 | TRBV5-4 | 14 | many
TGTGCCATCAGTGAATCTGTAGCGGGAATTGATTACACCGGGGAGCTGTTTTTT | CAISESVAGIDYTGELFF | TRBD2 | TRBJ2-2 | TRBV10-3 | 18 | many
TGCGCCAGCAGTAATACGGGACAGCTCGCTAACTATGGCTACACCTTC | CASSNTGQLANYGYTF | TRBD1 | TRBJ1-2 | TRBV5-1 | 16 | many
TGTGCCAGCACTGGGGGACAGGGAAATCGGGGCACTGAAGCTTTCTTT | CASTGGQGNRGTEAFF | TRBD1 | TRBJ1-1 | TRBV12-3/TRBV12-4 | 16 | -
TGTGCCAGCAGTTTTGGCGGAGCGGCGGCACCCCTCCACTTT | CASSFGGAAAPLHF | - | TRBJ1-6 | TRBV12-3/TRBV12-4 | 14 | many
TGTGCCAGCAGCTTTGAGGGGGGCCTAAGGAACACTGAAGCTTTCTTT | CASSFEGGLRNTEAFF | - | TRBJ1-1 | TRBV12-3/TRBV12-4 | 16 | many
TGCGCCAGCAGCTTCAGTGGGGCAGATCAGCCCCAGCATTTT | CASSFSGADQPQHF | - | TRBJ1-5 | TRBV5-1 | 14 | many